This T cell receptor (beta chain) was sequenced for a study of shared clonotypes between healthy human individuals. The authors loaded 200 ng DNA, about 30,000 T cell genomes, into sorted-subset replicate PCRs. TCRdb's table, derived via immunoSEQ multiplex PCR, lists solely in-frame clones and lacks some. Of millions of clones in the sample, about 95% were seen once. The V gene end was trimmed by 6 bases and the J gene end by 5 bases; junction bases not matched to a gene: 9. This CDR3 comprises 14 residues. Germline CDR1 reads SGHVS; CDR2 reads FQNEAQ. Only CD45RO-negative cells positively selected for CCR7 counted as naive CD8 cells, so terminally differentiated effector memory CD45RA+ cells were excluded.

This sequence joins TRBV7-8 and TRBJ2-7; TRBD1 matches at 8 bases. Source material: naive CD8+ T cells sorted from blood. This receptor was taken from a man between 18 and 29 years old in good health. CDR3 bases: TGTGCCAGCAGGTATACAGGGGGTTCAGACGAGCAGTACTTC. It translates to CASRYTGGSDEQYF.